Included here is one T cell receptor (beta chain) sequence, with context. No cognate antigen has been identified for it. The record has no base qualities; no much larger clone is one base away. TCRbeta CDR3 regions were amplified from genomic DNA by means of the immunoSEQ Assay, a bias-controlled multiplex PCR. The authors' pipeline ran thus. The number of nucleated cells in each sample was estimated by amplification of reference gene primers within the assay. To quantify the absolute abundance of each unique TCRbeta CDR3 rearrangement, sequence reads were collapsed and filtered. For each sample, productive Simpson clonality was calculated by taking the square root of Simpson's diversity index across productive rearrangements. In its TCRdb copy, this immuneACCESS table keeps in-frame sequences only and misses some clones. Where compared with another copy, unresolved V genes explain less than half of these, and the others have no known cause. That table is the source of V, J and clone size, and D and trimming were worked out from the DNA. A total of a few hundred thousand clones appear in this sample, around 90% of them only once. 2.6% of the sample is held by the ten biggest clonotypes.

One collaborating source in Seattle enrolled patients during active infection and followed them longitudinally through the course of disease. Each collaborating institution followed its own protocols to collect whole blood in K2EDTA tubes. For TCRbeta analysis, collaborators shipped samples in one of three forms: frozen whole blood, isolated PBMCs, or DNA extracted from either of those sample types. These data belong to a study of blood T cell repertoires in COVID-19 (dated by TCRdb to the early 2020s). Notes on the research overall: Samples covering the acute and convalescent phases of COVID-19 were provided by collaborators in the United States, Italy and Spain. The repertoires were released in a freely available public database meant as a resource for research on the immune response to SARS-CoV-2. The material from the prospective study consisted of cDNA or gDNA derived from T cells, B-cell-depleted T cells, or PBMCs. Where available, HLA class I and class II types were taken from metadata supplied by the sample provider and were not determined by assay-based typing. Samples were obtained from the ongoing ImmuneRACE study (first 160 participants) and from over 1,000 subjects provided by 6 global collaborators. Deeply sampled blood TCRbeta repertoires from subjects exposed to, actively infected with, or recovered from COVID-19 were included in the dataset. The sample metadata nearly always contained a de-identified subject ID, COVID-19 status, age in years and sex. The paper's findings and limits, for the study overall: How much clinical and demographic metadata was included differed by source and by participant, and the metadata was provided uncurated.

CDR1 is given as SGHTA and CDR2 as FQGNSA, both from the germline V gene. Clipping removes 6 bases from V and 4 bases from J, with 8 as the unmatched junction base count. The CDR3 runs 16 residues from the cysteine to the phenylalanine. Only the CDR3 region is kept as DNA, spanning 48 bases read in frame from base 1. This receptor was identified in a person under 35 with COVID-19, enrolled during active disease. The rearrangement joined TRBV7-2 to TRBJ2-2, with 10 middle bases fitting TRBD2. The sequencing input was peripheral blood. The CDR3 loop reads CASRELAGVFTGELFF. The sequenced DNA is TGTGCCAGCAGAGAGCTAGCGGGAGTTTTCACCGGGGAGCTGTTTTTT.